The 32 T cell receptor beta chains below were found in one sample sequenced in a study of blood T cells in healthy people across ages. A second PCR of about 7 to 11 cycles used a sample-barcoded 5' primer and a J-beta primer mix. TCRdb used MiXCR to reprocess the 5' RACE reads, holding one entry per CDR3 protein. The sample yields 1.5 million to 2 million distinct CDR3 sequences, around 48% seen once. The sample was blood. The receptors stem from a middle-aged woman in good health.

The chain employs TRBV27 and TRBJ1-5, with 8 bases that match TRBD1. Germline CDR1 MNHEY, CDR2 SMNVEV (reference sequence). Unmatched junction bases numbered 6, after V lost 3 bases and J lost 2 bases. This CDR3 is 16 amino acids long. In nucleotides, the CDR3 is TGTGCCAGCAGTTTTCCCGGACAGGGTTGCAATCAGCCCCAGCATTTT. This gives the protein CASSFPGQGCNQPQHF.

J is TRBJ1-4 and V is TRBV20-1, with 9 bases fitting TRBD1. Germline V gene data show CDR1 as DFQATT and CDR2 as SNEGSKA (reference sequence). The CDR3 length is 13 residues. V gave up 6 bases and J gave up 7 bases; unmatched junction bases: 6. The CDR3 sequence: CSALTGGGEKLFF. In DNA, the CDR3 is TGCAGTGCCCTGACAGGGGGTGGTGAAAAACTGTTTTTT.

This chain connects TRBV7-9 to TRBJ1-2; 7 bases line up with TRBD1. V was clipped by 6 bases and J by 5 bases; unmatched bases: 9. CDR3 length: 14 residues. Germline CDR1 is SEHNR and CDR2 is FQNEAQ (reference sequence). In DNA form, the CDR3 reads TGTGCCAGCAGGAGAACAGGGGAGACGTATGGCTACACCTTC. This gives the protein CASRRTGETYGYTF.

The gene calls are TRBV7-2 and TRBJ1-2; D not resolved. The CDR3 consists of 15 residues. The V gene's germline CDR1 is SGHTA and CDR2 FQGNSA. Trimming removed 5 bases at V and 2 bases at J, with 15 bases between. CDR3 sequence: CASSPSRNSNYGYTF. CDR3 coding DNA: TGTGCCAGCAGCCCCAGCAGGAATTCAAACTATGGCTACACCTTC.

Remarks on this clonotype: The germline gene is not matched at one end of the junction; a read error may be the cause. The chain recombines TRBV6-2 or TRBV6-3 with TRBJ2-3; 8 positions match TRBD1. This CDR3 is 15 amino acids long. Germline V gene lookup returns CDR1 MNHEY and CDR2 SVGEGT. The chain's CDR3 is CAGSYQGARTDTQYF. The CDR3 DNA is TGTGCCGGCAGTTACCAGGGGGCGAGGACAGATACGCAGTATTTT.

The gene calls are TRBV7-8 and TRBJ2-1, with TRBD2 as a possible D gene (6 bases). CDR1 SGHVS and CDR2 FQNEAQ come from the germline V gene. The CDR3 is 16 residues long. Trimming left V 0 bases short and J 6 bases short, with 15 bases between. In DNA form, the CDR3 reads TGTGCCAGCAGCTTAGCGGTAACGCGGGGAGGCAATGAGCAGTTCTTC. Its translation: CASSLAVTRGGNEQFF.

V is TRBV12-3 or TRBV12-4 and J is TRBJ1-1; TRBD1 is a possible D gene (6 bases). Trimming removed 6 bases from V and 5 bases from J, with 16 bases in between. This CDR3 comprises 14 residues. CDR3 protein: CASSRSGGLTEAFF. The DNA for the CDR3 is TGTGCCAGCAGCCGGAGTGGGGGGCTTACTGAAGCTTTCTTT.

This chain connects TRBV29-1 to TRBJ1-2; D is undetermined. The CDR3 runs 15 residues. Germline CDR1 reads SQVTM; CDR2 reads ANQGSEA. V lost 0 bases and J 0 bases, leaving 11 bases between the germline ends. CDR3 in amino acids: CSVEDSDRPNYGYTF. CDR3 DNA: TGCAGCGTTGAAGATTCAGACCGACCTAACTATGGCTACACCTTC.

The chain links TRBV20-1 to TRBJ2-1; 9 nucleotides align to TRBD1. CDR1 and CDR2 (germline): DFQATT, SNEGSKA (reference sequence). The J segment lost 7 bases and the V segment lost 3 bases, leaving 4 bases of the junction unmatched. CDR3 length: 13 amino acids. CDR3 DNA: TGCAGTGCTAGGGGACAGGGTGAGAATGAGCAGTTCTTC. Protein: CSARGQGENEQFF.

This clonotype was counted a few times. The V and J genes are TRBV28 and TRBJ2-5; D is ambiguous. V was trimmed by 6 bases and J by 1 base, leaving 12 bases between them. There are 14 residues in the CDR3. Germline V gene data show CDR1 as MDHEN and CDR2 as SYDVKM. The CDR3 loop reads CASSSRRTQETQYF. DNA of the CDR3: TGTGCCAGCAGCAGCAGACGGACCCAAGAGACCCAGTACTTC. Full variable domain (rest looked up from reference TRBV28 and TRBJ2-5): DVKVTQSSRYLVKRTGEKVFLECVQDMDHENMFWYRQDPGLGLRLIYFSYDVKMKEKGDIPEGYSVSREKKERFSLILESASTNQTSMYLCASSSRRTQETQYFGPGTRLLVL.

This clonotype was recorded only once. This chain joins TRBV9 and TRBJ2-1; 10 positions match TRBD1. V lost 7 bases, J lost 8 bases, and 15 bases stayed unmatched. The germline V gene encodes CDR1 SGDLS and CDR2 YYNGEE. The CDR3 extends over 16 amino acids. The CDR3 region has the DNA TGTGCCAGCGGCCCCAGGGGACAGGGGTTCGGACATGAGCAGTTCTTC. It yields the protein CASGPRGQGFGHEQFF.

The chain carries TRBV6-5 and TRBJ2-5; D perhaps matches TRBD2 (5 bases). The germline V and J ends were trimmed by 2 bases and 5 bases, with 12 bases remaining between them. CDR3 length: 14 amino acids. The germline gives CDR1 MNHEY, CDR2 SVGAGI. In DNA form, the CDR3 reads TGTGCCAGCAGTTACACTAGGTCGGGGGAGACCCAGTACTTC. Protein product: CASSYTRSGETQYF.

J is TRBJ2-4 and V is TRBV4-1; 8 bases are shared with TRBD1. Near its end, the DNA agrees better with TRBJ2-7, so the J call may be wrong. Per the germline V gene, CDR1 is MGHRA and CDR2 is YSYEKL. This CDR3 has 16 amino acids. The CDR3 nucleotides read TGCGCCAGCAGCCAAGAAGCCGGGACAGGAGTCTACGAGCAGTACTTC. Encoded protein: CASSQEAGTGVYEQYF.

This clonotype came up a few times. The chain employs TRBV4-1 and TRBJ2-1, with D perhaps assigned TRBD1 or TRBD2 (7 bases each). CDR1 MGHRA and CDR2 YSYEKL come from the germline V gene. V was pared by 0 bases and J by 14 bases, with 11 bases between. CDR3 length equals 12 residues. The DNA for the CDR3 is TGCGCCAGCAGCCAAGAAGCAGGGGGGGAGTTCTTC. This codes for CASSQEAGGEFF.

The chain employs TRBV6-2 or TRBV6-3 and TRBJ2-7, with 11 bases matching TRBD1. Germline CDR1 reads MNHEY; CDR2 reads SVGEGT. Trimming cost V 2 bases and J 6 bases; bases outside gene matches: 6. This CDR3 is built from 15 residues. CDR3 protein: CASSYGSGTGGEQYF. The CDR3 coding sequence is TGTGCCAGCAGTTACGGGTCCGGGACAGGGGGCGAGCAGTACTTC.

This clonotype was counted a few times. The chain couples TRBV5-1 to TRBJ1-6; possible D gene TRBD1, 5 bases. CDR3 size: 15 residues. Between the trimmed V and J ends, which lost 2 bases and 10 bases, there was a span of 16 bases. The germline V gene encodes CDR1 SGHRS and CDR2 YFSETQ. The DNA of the CDR3 is TGCGCCAGCAGCTTTGGGGCAGATCGTGTATCACCCCTCCACTTT. This sequence encodes CASSFGADRVSPLHF. Drawing the rest from reference TRBV5-1 and TRBJ1-6, the complete variable domain is KAGVTQTPRYLIKTRGQQVTLSCSPISGHRSVSWYQQTPGQGLQFLFEYFSETQRNKGNFPGRFSGRQFSNSRSEMNVSTLELGDSALYLCASSFGADRVSPLHFGNGTRLTVT.

The chain joins TRBV7-9 to TRBJ2-4; 7 nucleotides agree with TRBD1. Germline V lookup: CDR1 SEHNR, CDR2 FQNEAQ (reference sequence). This CDR3 has 12 amino acids. V dropped 2 bases and J dropped 15; count of bases not matched to a gene: 7. CDR3 sequence (DNA): TGTGCCAGCAGCTTAATCCAGGGGGAAAGGTACTTC. Translation gives CASSLIQGERYF.

This clonotype came up a few times. This chain uses TRBV20-1 with TRBJ2-4; TRBD2 might be the D (6 bases). The tail of the sequence fits TRBJ2-7 better, so the J call may be wrong. The CDR3 has 15 residues. Per germline, CDR1 DFQATT and CDR2 SNEGSKA (reference sequence). CDR3 coding DNA: TGCAGTGCTAGAGATGGGACTCACGTAACCTACGAGCAGTACTTC. The encoded protein is CSARDGTHVTYEQYF.

The V call is TRBV20-1, the J call TRBJ1-2, with 7 nucleotides matching TRBD1. This CDR3 has 14 residues. Germline V gene data show CDR1 as DFQATT and CDR2 as SNEGSKA (reference sequence). The V gene end was trimmed by 4 bases and the J gene end by 2 bases; junction bases not matched to a gene: 7. The CDR3 is CSANSGQTNYGYTF. CDR3 in DNA: TGCAGTGCTAACTCGGGACAGACAAACTATGGCTACACCTTC.

This rearrangement joins TRBV12-3 or TRBV12-4 to TRBJ2-7; D not certain. Trimming cost V 5 bases and J 0 bases, with 11 bases left between them. The CDR3 consists of 14 residues. The CDR3 sequence: CASSPRFVSYEQYF. Here the CDR3 DNA reads TGTGCCAGCAGTCCCAGATTTGTCTCCTACGAGCAGTACTTC.

On this clonotype: Germline and junction disagree at one end, which may indicate a read error. The chain uses TRBV4-1 and TRBJ1-5; 10 positions match TRBD1. Germline loops: CDR1 MGHRA, CDR2 YSYEKL. The CDR3 is made up of 17 amino acids. The CDR3 DNA reads as TGCGCCGGCAGCCAACTTTCCTTGGACAGGGGGAATCAGCCCCAGCATTTT. Translating gives CAGSQLSLDRGNQPQHF.

The V and J genes are TRBV28 and TRBJ2-3; TRBD1 matches 7 bases. Germline lookup yields CDR1 MDHEN and CDR2 SYDVKM. The CDR3 runs 15 residues. The ends lost 6 bases at V and 2 bases at J; junction bases unmatched: 8. The CDR3 bases are TGTGCCAGCAGCCGGGGACAGATCTCCACAGATACGCAGTATTTT. This translates into CASSRGQISTDTQYF.

The sample holds a few counts of this clonotype. V usage is TRBV27 and J usage is TRBJ2-3; 11 bases are a match to TRBD2. CDR1 is MNHEY, CDR2 SMNVEV, per germline (reference sequence). Losses at the gene ends were 6 bases for V and 3 bases for J; bases not matched to a gene: 8. This CDR3 is 16 amino acids long. This CDR3 is CASSPTSGMATDTQYF. The CDR3, as DNA: TGTGCCAGCAGCCCGACTAGCGGGATGGCTACAGATACGCAGTATTTT.

The chain uses TRBV10-2 and TRBJ2-5; 12 bases are shared with TRBD2. V lost 4 bases, J lost 4 bases, and 10 bases stayed unmatched. The V gene's germline CDR1 is WSHSY and CDR2 SAAADI. This CDR3 region has 17 residues. The CDR3, as DNA: TGCGCCAGCAGTGCTGGGGCTAGCGGGGGGGTAGGAGAGACCCAGTACTTC. This gives the protein CASSAGASGGVGETQYF.

The V call is TRBV12-3 or TRBV12-4, the J call TRBJ1-6, with 7 bases identical to TRBD1. This CDR3 is built from 16 residues. Losses at the gene ends were 4 bases for V and 6 bases for J; bases not matched to a gene: 9. Here the CDR3 DNA reads TGTGCCAGCAGTTCGACAGGGAGCAGGAGTAATTCACCCCTCCACTTT. It specifies CASSSTGSRSNSPLHF.

In this sample, this clonotype turned up once. The J gene is TRBJ1-1, the V gene TRBV7-2; D not resolved. Trimming pared 7 bases from V and 1 base from J, leaving 7 bases between. The V gene's germline CDR1 is SGHTA and CDR2 FQGNSA. This CDR3 has 12 amino acids. For the CDR3, the DNA is TGTGCCAGCAAAAGAGCGAACACTGAAGCTTTCTTT. This sequence encodes CASKRANTEAFF.

The chain uses TRBV6-6 and TRBJ2-7; 10 bases map to TRBD2. Germline CDR1 MNHNY, CDR2 SVGAGI (reference sequence). The CDR3 contains 15 residues. J lost 2 bases, V lost 8 bases, and 9 bases had no gene match. The CDR3 loop is CASGKLAGTTYEQYF. In nucleotides, the CDR3 is TGTGCCAGCGGTAAACTAGCGGGGACCACCTACGAGCAGTACTTC.

The rearrangement joins TRBV4-2 to TRBJ1-2; D remains unclear. This CDR3 is built from 17 residues. The germline CDR1 and CDR2 sequences are LGHNA and YNFKEQ. The V end was cut by 3 bases, the J end by 3 bases, with 20 bases between. Here the CDR3 DNA reads TGTGCCAGCAGCCACCCCGGACTGACCCGGAGGCACTATGGCTACACCTTC. Translation gives CASSHPGLTRRHYGYTF.

The chain carries TRBV6-2 or TRBV6-3 and TRBJ2-1; 7 bases are a match to TRBD1. Germline CDR1 MNHEY, CDR2 SVGEGT. This CDR3 contains 16 residues. V shed 5 bases and J 4 bases; nucleotides not matched to a gene: 11. CDR3 amino acids: CASSAEGAPIYNEQFF. Here the CDR3 DNA reads TGTGCCAGCAGTGCCGAGGGGGCGCCGATTTACAATGAGCAGTTCTTC.

This sequence joins TRBV27 and TRBJ1-2; 10 positions match TRBD1. Germline CDR1 and CDR2: MNHEY and SMNVEV (reference sequence). The CDR3 runs to 14 residues. With 5 bases clipped from V and 4 bases from J, the junction kept 4 bases outside the gene matches. The CDR3: CASSPGTGAYGYTF. CDR3 DNA sequence: TGTGCCAGCAGTCCCGGGACAGGGGCCTATGGCTACACCTTC.

CDR3: CASSITGGRNEQFF. CDR3 nucleotide sequence: TGTGCCAGTAGTATAACAGGGGGAAGGAATGAGCAGTTCTTC. V gene TRBV19 combines with J gene TRBJ2-1; 8 bases align to TRBD1. With 2 bases clipped from V and 7 bases from J, the junction kept 4 bases outside the gene matches. There are 14 residues in the CDR3. Germline values: CDR1 LNHDA, CDR2 SQIVND (reference sequence).

The V and J genes are TRBV7-2 and TRBJ2-7; D not certain. The germline V and J ends were trimmed by 5 bases and 10 bases, with 15 bases remaining between them. Germline lookup yields CDR1 SGHTA and CDR2 FQGNSA. CDR3 length equals 12 residues. In DNA form, the CDR3 reads TGTGCCAGCAGCCTTACACTCAACACTCAGTACTTC. This translates into CASSLTLNTQYF.